These 12 T cell receptor beta chains came from one sample sequenced in a study of blood T cell repertoires in COVID-19. TCRdb's table, derived via immunoSEQ multiplex PCR, lists solely in-frame clones and lacks some. The table lists roughly 53,000 clones, 60% to 80% of them singletons. Sample: peripheral blood. These receptors originate from a man in his 70s with active or convalescent COVID-19.

The J gene is TRBJ1-1, the V gene TRBV9; 7 bases are shared with TRBD1. J was trimmed by 3 bases and V by 4 bases; bases with no gene match: 6. This CDR3 spans 14 amino acids. CDR1 SGDLS and CDR2 YYNGEE come from the germline V gene. Here the CDR3 DNA reads TGTGCCAGCAGCCCACGACAGGGTTACACTGAAGCTTTCTTT. Encoded protein: CASSPRQGYTEAFF.

The chain has TRBV5-1 and TRBJ2-1, with 13 bases that match TRBD2. Unmatched junction bases numbered 6, after V lost 4 bases and J lost 8 bases. Germline CDR1 reads SGHRS; CDR2 reads YFSETQ. This CDR3 spans 15 amino acids. CDR3 in DNA: TGCGCCAGCAGCCGAGGGACTAGCGGGAAGCATGAGCAGTTCTTC. Protein sequence: CASSRGTSGKHEQFF.

The V and J genes are TRBV15 and TRBJ2-1; 10 bases agree with TRBD2. The length of the CDR3 is 21 residues. V shed 1 base and J 0 bases; nucleotides not matched to a gene: 15. Germline V gene sequence: CDR1 LNHNV, CDR2 YYDKDF (reference sequence). This CDR3 is CATSRGRSGGSGRLSYNEQFF. The CDR3 bases are TGTGCCACCAGCAGAGGTAGATCGGGGGGTAGCGGGAGGCTCTCCTACAATGAGCAGTTCTTC.

This clone was counted between two and nine times. The chain links TRBV19 to TRBJ2-7; 8 bases agree with TRBD1. Trimming cost V 4 bases and J 2 bases; bases outside gene matches: 7. CDR1 and CDR2 (germline): LNHDA, SQIVND (reference sequence). The CDR3 is 15 amino acids. CDR3 protein: CASSTSTGVTYEQYF. CDR3 bases: TGTGCCAGTAGTACCTCGACAGGGGTAACCTACGAGCAGTACTTC.

This clone was found once. The CDR3 DNA reads as TGTGCCAGCAGCTTGGCCACAGGGGGGGCTGGACAGCCCCAGCATTTT. Its translation is CASSLATGGAGQPQHF. The gene calls are TRBV5-6 and TRBJ1-5; 8 bases map to TRBD1. The V and J ends lost 0 bases and 7 bases, in that order; junction bases with no gene match: 9. CDR3 size: 16 residues. Germline V gene data show CDR1 as SGHDT and CDR2 as YYEEEE.

The V gene is TRBV29-1, the J gene TRBJ1-1; D gene uncertain. Germline CDR1 is SQVTM and CDR2 is ANQGSEA. Trimming cost V 6 bases and J 1 base, with 15 bases left between them. This CDR3 has 14 residues. CDR3 protein: CSVEFPMRNTEAFF. The CDR3 bases are TGCAGCGTCGAATTCCCCATGAGGAACACTGAAGCTTTCTTT.

V and J are TRBV24-1 and TRBJ2-7; a weak D match, TRBD1 (6 bases). There are 14 residues in the CDR3. V gave up 3 bases and J gave up 2 bases, with 10 bases separating them. Germline CDR1 is KGHDR and CDR2 is SFDVKD. The CDR3 loop is CATSDPNRAYEQYF. The DNA for the CDR3 is TGTGCCACCAGTGATCCGAACAGGGCCTACGAGCAGTACTTC.

The chain combines TRBV6-5 with TRBJ2-5; a weak D match, TRBD1 (5 bases). Trimming cost V 6 bases and J 5 bases, with 16 bases left between them. This CDR3 comprises 14 residues. Germline assignment: CDR1 MNHEY and CDR2 SVGAGI. The CDR3 reads CASSPFPGSETQYF. DNA of the CDR3: TGTGCCAGCAGCCCCTTTCCAGGGTCGGAGACCCAGTACTTC.

This sequence joins TRBV7-9 and TRBJ1-1; 10 nucleotides align to TRBD1. This CDR3 comprises 18 residues. CDR1 is SEHNR, CDR2 FQNEAQ, per germline (reference sequence). V lost 1 base and J lost 2; bases outside the gene matches: 10. CDR3 sequence: CASSLEHTRDRGNTEAFF. The DNA for the CDR3 is TGTGCCAGCAGCTTAGAACACACACGGGACAGGGGAAACACTGAAGCTTTCTTT.

The chain links TRBV28 to TRBJ1-2, with D unclear. V was cut by 6 bases and J by 3 bases, with 11 bases left in between. Germline-derived CDR1 and CDR2 are MDHEN and SYDVKM. The CDR3 sequence is 13 residues long. CDR3: CASSPIRDYGYTF. CDR3 DNA: TGTGCCAGCAGCCCTATCCGGGACTATGGCTACACCTTC.

This chain connects TRBV24-1 to TRBJ2-5, with TRBD1 matching 10 bases. CDR1 KGHDR and CDR2 SFDVKD come from the germline V gene. The ends lost 3 bases at V and 3 bases at J; junction bases unmatched: 3. The CDR3 is 15 amino acids. Here the CDR3 DNA reads TGTGCCACCAGTGATCCTGGGACAGGGGAAGAGACCCAGTACTTC. Amino acids: CATSDPGTGEETQYF.

The chain is built from TRBV12-3 or TRBV12-4 and TRBJ1-2; D unclear. The CDR3 spans 13 residues. V was pared by 4 bases and J by 7 bases, with 13 bases between. The CDR3 DNA follows: TGTGCCAGCAGTTCCGGGGTGGGAGGTGGCTACACCTTC. Amino acid sequence: CASSSGVGGGYTF.